This T cell receptor beta chain emerged from a study of early stage breast cancer tumors. Across the study: Most invasive tumors, about 80% of the 16, were ER+/PR+/HER2-.

Some clones are missing from TCRdb's copy, which holds only in-frame ones; the method was immunoSEQ multiplex PCR. The table includes nearly 25,000 clones, 60% to 70% detected once. V was clipped by 3 bases and J by 0 bases, with 8 bases between them. The CDR3 is made up of 14 amino acids. Germline-derived CDR1 and CDR2 are LNHDA and SQIVND (reference sequence). Overall study results and limits: Comparing each tissue with blood distinguished tumor from normal in most of the 16 patients. Chain pairing and CD4, CD8 or FOXP3 expression were not captured.

In its sample, this clone was seen a few times. Its matching antigen is unknown. The source is a person aged 55 to 75 with breast cancer. The V call is TRBV19, the J call TRBJ2-5, with D tentatively TRBD1 (5 bases). The sample taken for sequencing was breast tumor tissue. CDR3 sequence (DNA): TGTGCCAGTAGTATTTTGACAGACCAAGAGACCCAGTACTTC. Its translation is CASSILTDQETQYF.